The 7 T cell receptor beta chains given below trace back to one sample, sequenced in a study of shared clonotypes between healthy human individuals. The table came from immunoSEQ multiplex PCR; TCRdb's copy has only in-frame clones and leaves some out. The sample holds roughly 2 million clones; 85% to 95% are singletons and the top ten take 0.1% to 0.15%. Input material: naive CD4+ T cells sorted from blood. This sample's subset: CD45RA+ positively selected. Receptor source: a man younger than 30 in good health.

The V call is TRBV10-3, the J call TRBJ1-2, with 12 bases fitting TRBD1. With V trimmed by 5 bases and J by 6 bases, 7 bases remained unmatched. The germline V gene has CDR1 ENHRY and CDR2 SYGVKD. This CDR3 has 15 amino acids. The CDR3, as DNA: TGTGCCATCAGTCGGGGACAGGGGGCGGTTGATGGCTACACCTTC. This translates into CAISRGQGAVDGYTF.

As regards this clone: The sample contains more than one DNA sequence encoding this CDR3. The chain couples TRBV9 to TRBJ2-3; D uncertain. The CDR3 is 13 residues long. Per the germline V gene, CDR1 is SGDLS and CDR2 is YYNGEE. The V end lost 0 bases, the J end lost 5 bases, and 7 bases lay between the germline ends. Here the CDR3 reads CASSVGPGDTQYF. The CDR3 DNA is TGTGCCAGCAGCGTAGGCCCCGGAGATACGCAGTATTTT.

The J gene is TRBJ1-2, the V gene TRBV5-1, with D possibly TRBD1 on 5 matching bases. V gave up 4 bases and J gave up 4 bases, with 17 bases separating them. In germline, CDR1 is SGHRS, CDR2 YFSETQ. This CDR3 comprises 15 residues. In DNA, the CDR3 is TGCGCCAGCAGCGGGGCCGGGACCCGGGGCTATGGCTACACCTTC. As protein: CASSGAGTRGYGYTF.

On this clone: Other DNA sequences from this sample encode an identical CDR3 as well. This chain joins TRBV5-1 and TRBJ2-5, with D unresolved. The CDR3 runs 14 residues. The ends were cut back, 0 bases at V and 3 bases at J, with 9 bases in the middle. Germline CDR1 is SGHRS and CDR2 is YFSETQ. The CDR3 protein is CASSLESAEETQYF. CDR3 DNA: TGCGCCAGCAGCTTGGAGTCGGCTGAAGAGACCCAGTACTTC.

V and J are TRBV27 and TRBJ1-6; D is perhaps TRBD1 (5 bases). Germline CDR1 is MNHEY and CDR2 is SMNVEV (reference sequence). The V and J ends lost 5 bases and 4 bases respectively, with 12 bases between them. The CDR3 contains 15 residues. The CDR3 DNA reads TGTGCCAGCAGTACACTACAGGTTTATAATTCACCCCTCCACTTT. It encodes CASSTLQVYNSPLHF.

This CDR3 reads CASSWELAGGLEQYF. CDR3 nucleotides: TGTGCCAGCAGTTGGGAACTAGCGGGGGGGCTCGAGCAGTACTTC. This chain links TRBV28 with TRBJ2-7; 13 bases align to TRBD2. The length of the CDR3 is 15 residues. J gave up 6 bases and V 4 bases, and 6 bases lay outside the gene matches. Germline values: CDR1 MDHEN, CDR2 SYDVKM.

The CDR3 sequence: CASSLFVGVEQYF. The CDR3 DNA reads TGTGCCAGCAGTTTATTTGTAGGGGTTGAGCAGTACTTC. The V and J genes are TRBV27 and TRBJ2-7; possible D gene TRBD1, 5 bases. Germline V gene lookup returns CDR1 MNHEY and CDR2 SMNVEV (reference sequence). The CDR3 loop spans 13 amino acids. V lost 1 base to trimming and J lost 7 bases, with 11 bases between them.